The TCR beta chain under discussion was sequenced for a study of blood T cell repertoires in COVID-19. Profiling relied on immunoSEQ multiplex PCR, and the TCRdb table lists in-frame clones only, not all of them. Among about 300,000 clones, under 90% were seen once, and the ten largest hold less than 3%. This clone was detected only once. The sample consisted of PBMCs or T cells enriched from blood (not recorded which). The receptor was derived from a woman in her forties or fifties who had been exposed to COVID-19.

The CDR3 DNA reads as TGTGCCAGCAGTTTATTTTCCAGGGGGTACACTGAAGCTTTCTTT. It specifies CASSLFSRGYTEAFF. The chain is built from TRBV28 and TRBJ1-1; 7 nucleotides line up with TRBD1. The CDR3 runs to 15 residues. Unmatched junction bases numbered 5, after V lost 1 base and J lost 3 bases. The germline V gene encodes CDR1 MDHEN and CDR2 SYDVKM.